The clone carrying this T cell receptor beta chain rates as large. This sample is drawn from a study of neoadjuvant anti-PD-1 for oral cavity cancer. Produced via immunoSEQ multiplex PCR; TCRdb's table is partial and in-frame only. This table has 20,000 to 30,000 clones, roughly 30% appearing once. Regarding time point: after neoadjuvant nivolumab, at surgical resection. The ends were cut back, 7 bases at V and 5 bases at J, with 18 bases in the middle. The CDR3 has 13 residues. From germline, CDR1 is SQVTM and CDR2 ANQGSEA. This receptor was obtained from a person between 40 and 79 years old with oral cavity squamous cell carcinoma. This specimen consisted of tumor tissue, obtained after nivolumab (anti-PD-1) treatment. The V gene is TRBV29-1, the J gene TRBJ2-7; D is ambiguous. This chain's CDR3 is CSAAMGNGNEQYF. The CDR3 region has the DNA TGCAGCGCGGCGATGGGTAATGGGAACGAGCAGTACTTC.